This T cell receptor beta chain is from a study of T cell changes during pregnancy in multiple sclerosis. Sequencing used immunoSEQ multiplex PCR; TCRdb keeps in-frame clones, though not all of them. Among tens of thousands of clones, just under 95% were seen once, and the ten largest hold around 0.86%. This receptor was obtained from a female donor with multiple sclerosis, enrolled in a pregnancy study. The source was peripheral blood, collected in the third trimester of pregnancy.

The CDR3 DNA sequence: TGTGCCAGCAGGGGGGGGTTAAACATTCAGTACTTC. As protein: CASRGGLNIQYF. The gene calls are TRBV6-5 and TRBJ2-4; 7 bases are a match to TRBD2. The CDR3 sequence is 12 residues long. Per the germline V gene, CDR1 is MNHEY and CDR2 is SVGAGI. V shed 6 bases, J shed 6 bases, and the junction held 2 bases outside the gene matches.